Shown below are 21 T cell receptor beta chains from a single sample sequenced in a study of blood T cell repertoires in COVID-19. Assay used: immunoSEQ multiplex PCR; TCRdb lists only in-frame clones, some missing. The data contain more than 85,000 clones, around 90% of them singletons. Sequences were obtained from peripheral blood. All receptors come from a woman aged 70 to 79 with acute or convalescent COVID-19.

This sequence joins TRBV11-2 and TRBJ2-3; no definite D call. The V end lost 2 bases, the J end lost 4 bases, and 16 bases lay between the germline ends. CDR1 SGHAT and CDR2 FQNNGV come from the germline V gene. The CDR3 sequence is 16 residues long. The CDR3 here is CASSLSLGYTSDTQYF. The CDR3 DNA sequence: TGTGCCAGCAGCTTAAGTCTGGGCTACACTTCAGATACGCAGTATTTT.

The chain employs TRBV19 and TRBJ1-1, with 9 bases that match TRBD1. The CDR3 is 15 amino acids. J was trimmed by 2 bases and V by 4 bases; bases with no gene match: 5. Germline V gives CDR1 LNHDA, CDR2 SQIVND (reference sequence). The CDR3 bases are TGTGCCAGTAGTACTCTGACAGGGGGAAACACTGAAGCTTTCTTT. Translating gives CASSTLTGGNTEAFF.

CDR3 amino acids: CASSFEPGYSEDEQYV. The CDR3 nucleotides are TGTGCCAGCAGCTTTGAACCAGGTTACTCGGAGGACGAGCAGTACGTC. The chain has TRBV5-6 and TRBJ2-7, with a tentative D call TRBD2 (5 bases). Trimming cost V 2 bases and J 5 bases, with 20 bases left between them. The length of the CDR3 is 16 residues. Per the germline V gene, CDR1 is SGHDT and CDR2 is YYEEEE.

This sequence joins TRBV5-5 and TRBJ1-2; unclear D gene. Per germline, CDR1 SGHKS and CDR2 YYEKEE (reference sequence). Trimming stripped 0 bases from V and 4 bases from J, with 13 bases between. The CDR3 spans 15 residues. The CDR3 loop reads CASSLAVTPGYGYTF. The CDR3 bases are TGTGCCAGCAGCTTGGCCGTAACCCCGGGCTATGGCTACACCTTC. The complete variable domain, with remaining parts taken from reference TRBV5-5 and TRBJ1-2, reads DAGVTQSPTHLIKTRGQQVTLRCSPISGHKSVSWYQQVLGQGPQFIFQYYEKEERGRGNFPDRFSARQFPNYSSELNVNALLLGDSALYLCASSLAVTPGYGYTFGSGTRLTVV.

Remarks on this clone: Relative to the germline gene, one junction end is altered; a read error may explain this. This chain uses TRBV3-1 (or the pseudogene TRBV3-2) with TRBJ1-5; no firm D call. Germline V gives CDR1 LGHDT, CDR2 YNNKEL (reference sequence). The CDR3 spans 14 residues. CDR3 nucleotide sequence: TGTGCCAGCAGCAAAGAGCCGGGGAATCAGCCCCAGCATTTT. It yields the protein CASSKEPGNQPQHF.

The chain uses TRBV28 and TRBJ1-5; 7 bases are shared with TRBD1. Looked up from germline, CDR1 is MDHEN and CDR2 is SYDVKM. With 6 bases clipped from V and 3 bases from J, the junction kept 8 bases outside the gene matches. The CDR3 extends over 15 amino acids. The CDR3 spells CASRNNRGPNQPQHF. The CDR3 region has the DNA TGTGCCAGCAGGAATAACAGGGGACCCAATCAGCCCCAGCATTTT.

The V gene is TRBV6-8, the J gene TRBJ1-3; 7 bases are a match to TRBD1. There are 15 residues in the CDR3. V dropped 2 bases and J dropped 2; count of bases not matched to a gene: 3. Germline assignment: CDR1 MNHGY and CDR2 SAAAGT. CDR3 DNA: TGTGCCAGCAGTTACGAGACAGGGACTGGAAACACCATATATTTT. As protein: CASSYETGTGNTIYF.

The J gene is TRBJ2-1, the V gene TRBV5-1; weak D call: TRBD1 (5 bases). The CDR3 covers 14 residues. The germline gives CDR1 SGHRS, CDR2 YFSETQ. Trimming removed 0 bases at V and 8 bases at J, with 12 bases between. The CDR3 reads CASSLARVSDEQFF. The CDR3 DNA sequence: TGCGCCAGCAGCTTGGCCAGGGTGAGCGATGAGCAGTTCTTC.

The chain recombines TRBV5-4 with TRBJ2-2; possibly TRBD1 for D (6 bases). Germline loops: CDR1 SGHNT, CDR2 YYREEE (reference sequence). The CDR3 covers 16 residues. Trimming left V 3 bases short and J 2 bases short, with 14 bases between. The CDR3 loop is CASSSDRPRNTGELFF. CDR3 sequence (DNA): TGTGCCAGCAGCTCTGACAGGCCGCGAAACACCGGGGAGCTGTTTTTT.

The chain joins TRBV28 to TRBJ2-5, with 7 bases lining up with TRBD2. Looked up from germline, CDR1 is MDHEN and CDR2 is SYDVKM. This CDR3 spans 13 amino acids. V shed 5 bases and J 5 bases; nucleotides not matched to a gene: 5. DNA of the CDR3: TGTGCCAGCAGTCGCGGGGGTAGTGAGACCCAGTACTTC. This gives the protein CASSRGGSETQYF.

The rearrangement joins TRBV28 to TRBJ2-7; 11 bases fit TRBD2. CDR3 size: 15 residues. Trimming at V came to 5 bases and at J to 0 bases, leaving 3 bases not matched to a gene. Looked up from germline, CDR1 is MDHEN and CDR2 is SYDVKM. CDR3 in amino acids: CASSPTSGGSYEQYV. The CDR3 coding sequence is TGTGCCAGCAGTCCAACTAGCGGGGGCTCCTACGAGCAGTACGTC.

The V call is TRBV11-2, the J call TRBJ1-3; tentatively, D is TRBD1 (6 bases). CDR1 is SGHAT and CDR2 is FQNNGV in the germline V gene. CDR3 size: 15 residues. Trimming removed 4 bases from V and 4 bases from J, with 14 bases in between. CDR3 DNA sequence: TGTGCCAGCAGCTCTTTACAGGGTACAGGAAACACCATATATTTT. It specifies CASSSLQGTGNTIYF.

This clone was counted a single time. The chain recombines TRBV5-1 with TRBJ1-3; D unresolved. This CDR3 has 15 amino acids. The V end lost 0 bases, the J end lost 0 bases, and 7 bases lay between the germline ends. Germline values: CDR1 SGHRS, CDR2 YFSETQ. The CDR3 region has the DNA TGCGCCAGCAGCTTGGACGGTAGCTCTGGAAACACCATATATTTT. This translates into CASSLDGSSGNTIYF.

The chain has TRBV3-1 (or the pseudogene TRBV3-2) and TRBJ1-1; possible D gene TRBD1, 5 bases. CDR1 is LGHDT, CDR2 YNNKEL, per germline (reference sequence). The V end lost 4 bases, the J end lost 5 bases, and 14 bases lay between the germline ends. This CDR3 is 14 amino acids long. The CDR3 sequence: CASSRGAGGTEAFF. The CDR3 DNA follows: TGTGCCAGCAGCCGCGGGGCGGGGGGAACTGAAGCTTTCTTT.

The chain combines TRBV21-1 with TRBJ1-3; the table's D gene call, TRBD1, was not cross checked with the DNA. TRBV21-1 is given as a pseudogene. This CDR3 contains 16 residues. The CDR3 bases are TGTGCCAGCAGCAATACCCGGACAAGCTCTGGAAACACCATATATTTT. Residues: CASSNTRTSSGNTIYF.

The CDR3 DNA is TGTGCCAGCAGTTTGTCCAGGGGGATCAATGAGCAGTTCTTC. Its protein product is CASSLSRGINEQFF. This sequence joins TRBV28 and TRBJ2-1; 7 bases fit TRBD1. V shed 3 bases, J shed 6 bases, and the junction held 5 bases outside the gene matches. In germline, CDR1 is MDHEN, CDR2 SYDVKM. This CDR3 has 14 residues.

The chain links TRBV30 to TRBJ1-5, with 7 bases aligning to TRBD1. The CDR3 runs to 15 residues. With V trimmed by 6 bases and J by 3 bases, 11 bases remained unmatched. The V gene's germline CDR1 is GTSNPN and CDR2 SVGIG (reference sequence). The CDR3 DNA reads TGTGCCTGCGACTCAGGGGGTCTCCCCAATCAGCCCCAGCATTTT. This gives the protein CACDSGGLPNQPQHF.

V is TRBV5-1 and J is TRBJ2-2, with D possibly TRBD1 on 6 matching bases. Per the germline V gene, CDR1 is SGHRS and CDR2 is YFSETQ. The length of the CDR3 is 15 residues. V was trimmed by 5 bases and J by 5 bases, leaving 16 bases between them. The CDR3 sequence is CASRFSPTGTGELFF. CDR3 nucleotides: TGCGCCAGCAGGTTTTCGCCTACAGGGACCGGGGAGCTGTTTTTT.

The chain is built from TRBV6-6 and TRBJ2-1, with 11 bases identical to TRBD1. With 6 bases clipped from V and 6 bases from J, the junction kept 10 bases outside the gene matches. The CDR3 is 16 amino acids. Per germline, CDR1 MNHNY and CDR2 SVGAGI (reference sequence). This CDR3 is CASSPSPGQGGNEQFF. In DNA form, the CDR3 reads TGTGCCAGCAGCCCTTCGCCGGGACAGGGGGGCAATGAGCAGTTCTTC.

V usage is TRBV3-1 (or the pseudogene TRBV3-2) and J usage is TRBJ2-2; TRBD2 is a possible D gene (5 bases). Trimming stripped 5 bases from V and 0 bases from J, with 16 bases between. Germline CDR1 LGHDT, CDR2 YNNKEL (reference sequence). The CDR3 is 17 residues long. The CDR3, as DNA: TGTGCCAGCAGCGGATTCCGGAGCGGCCCGAACACCGGGGAGCTGTTTTTT. It encodes CASSGFRSGPNTGELFF.

This clone was seen only once. J is TRBJ2-7 and V is TRBV5-4; 13 bases line up with TRBD2. From germline, CDR1 is SGHNT and CDR2 YYREEE (reference sequence). The CDR3 runs to 15 residues. The trim removed 3 bases at V and 3 bases at J, leaving 3 bases unmatched. Here the CDR3 DNA reads TGTGCCAGCAGCTCAGGGACTAGCGGGGTCTACGAGCAGTACTTC. This codes for CASSSGTSGVYEQYF.